This T cell receptor (beta chain) was observed in a study of regulatory T cells in long-lasting Graves disease. Study results and caveats: Persistent cases favored TRBV28, TRBJ1-2 and TRBJ2-5.

Germline V lookup: CDR1 SNHLY, CDR2 FYNNEI. This CDR3 has 14 residues. The junction had 5 bases not matched to a gene; V was cut back by 8 bases and J by 3 bases. Relying on iRepertoire HTBI primers and Arm-PCR of CDR3 regions, the team built TCR beta libraries. TCRdb re-called the multiplex PCR reads with MiXCR, one entry per CDR3 protein. The sample includes approximately 480,000 distinct CDR3 sequences, roughly 16% of them seen just once. A remark on this clonotype: Its antigen is still unknown.

Time point defined: newly diagnosed GD, antithyroid drugs for less than 3 months. Following extraction of RNA from PBMCs, that RNA was used to make the TCR library. This same sample was also part of a study on T cells in Graves' hyperthyroidism and ophthalmopathy. From that paper: RT-PCR in the first round (using the HTBI primer set) targeted the TCR CDR3.

V is TRBV2 and J is TRBJ2-7, with 12 bases identical to TRBD2. This receptor was identified in a man aged 35 to 55 with Graves disease. Sample: peripheral blood mononuclear cells (PBMCs), taken at new diagnosis, from a patient treated with antithyroid drugs. CDR3 coding DNA: TGTGCCAGCGAGACTAGCGGGAGAGGCTACGAGCAGTACTTC. This sequence encodes CASETSGRGYEQYF.